These 4 T cell receptor beta chains were all obtained from the same sample, sequenced in a study of cytotoxic CD8 clonotypes in ibrutinib-treated CLL. The protocol was immunoSEQ multiplex PCR, while the TCRdb copy is restricted to in-frame clones and leaves out a portion. The sample shows some 76,000 clones, approximately 82% of them seen only once. Specimen: PBMCs, collected after 24 months of ibrutinib treatment. All receptors come from a human donor with chronic lymphocytic leukemia.

This chain links TRBV9 with TRBJ2-3; 12 nucleotides line up with TRBD1. Germline trimming cut 7 bases from V and 4 bases from J; bases unmatched to any gene: 19. Germline values: CDR1 SGDLS, CDR2 YYNGEE. The CDR3 contains 19 residues. DNA for the CDR3: TGTGCCAGCTCTTGGAAGGGGACAGGGGGCGGCGGGAGCGCAGATACGCAGTATTTT. Encoded protein: CASSWKGTGGGGSADTQYF.

The chain joins TRBV21-1 to TRBJ1-3; TRBD1 was called by the table and not checked on the DNA. TRBV21-1 is reported as a pseudogene. The CDR3 spans 15 residues. The CDR3 bases are TGTGCCAACCTGGGACAGGGGGCTTTTGGAAACACCATATATTTT. It translates to CANLGQGAFGNTIYF.

The chain carries TRBV27 and TRBJ2-5, with TRBD1 identical over 7 bases. Germline CDR1 is MNHEY and CDR2 is SMNVEV (reference sequence). Germline trimming cut 3 bases from V and 5 bases from J; bases unmatched to any gene: 3. There are 13 residues in the CDR3. The CDR3 DNA reads as TGTGCCAGCAGTTTTGAGGGGGCGGAGACCCAGTACTTC. The encoded protein is CASSFEGAETQYF.

The rearrangement links TRBV27 to TRBJ2-1; D might be TRBD2 (5 bases). CDR1 is MNHEY, CDR2 SMNVEV, per germline (reference sequence). This CDR3 is 15 amino acids long. V shed 4 bases and J shed 4 bases, with 14 bases lying between them. CDR3: CASSSLGVQYNEQFF. Here the CDR3 DNA reads TGTGCCAGCAGTTCCCTCGGGGTCCAATACAATGAGCAGTTCTTC.